Detailed here is one T cell receptor beta chain. The antigen remains unidentified. The data derive from a study of human T cells and chemical hapten exposure. Indicated time point: patch test 2, 6 weeks after DPC sensitization. Treatment specified: therapeutic diphenylcyclopropenone sensitization with weekly scalp DPC. The V gene lost 3 bases and the J gene lost 2 bases, with 16 bases spanning the gap. From germline, CDR1 is LGHNA and CDR2 YSLEER. The CDR3 runs 16 residues. Each cDNA molecule in the library carried unique molecular identifiers. TCRdb reprocessed the RACE reads via MiXCR and lists one record per CDR3 protein. The profile covers 35,000 to 45,000 distinct CDR3 sequences, with around 10% appearing a single time and over 12% taken by the ten largest. General study results and limits: Expanded TCRs made up significantly more big CDR3 similarity clusters than controls did.

The receptor's source is a woman in her thirties or forties with alopecia areata. Some clones in this sample may be carry-over from other donors' samples. The specimen comprised whole blood, sampled in connection with sensitization to the hapten diphenylcyclopropenone (DPC). This chain connects TRBV4-3 to TRBJ1-2; tentative D call: TRBD1 (6 bases). The CDR3 loop is CASSQDSGPQNYGYTF. The CDR3 bases are TGCGCCAGCAGCCAGGACAGTGGACCACAAAACTATGGCTACACCTTC.